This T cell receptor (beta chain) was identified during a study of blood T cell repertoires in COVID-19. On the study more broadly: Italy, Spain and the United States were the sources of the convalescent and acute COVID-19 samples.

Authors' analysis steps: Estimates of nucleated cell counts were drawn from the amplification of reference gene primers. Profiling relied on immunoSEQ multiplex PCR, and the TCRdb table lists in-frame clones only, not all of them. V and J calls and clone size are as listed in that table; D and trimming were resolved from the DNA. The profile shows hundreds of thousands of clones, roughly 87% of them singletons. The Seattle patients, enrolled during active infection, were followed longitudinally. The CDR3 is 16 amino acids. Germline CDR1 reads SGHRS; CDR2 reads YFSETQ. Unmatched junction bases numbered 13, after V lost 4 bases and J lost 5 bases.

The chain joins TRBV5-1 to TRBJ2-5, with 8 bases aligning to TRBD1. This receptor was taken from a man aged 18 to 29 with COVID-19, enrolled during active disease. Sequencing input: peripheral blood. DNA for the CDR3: TGCGCCAGCAGCCTTTCGTCAGGGGGCGGTGGGGAGACCCAGTACTTC. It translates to CASSLSSGGGGETQYF. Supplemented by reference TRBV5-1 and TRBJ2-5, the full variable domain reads KAGVTQTPRYLIKTRGQQVTLSCSPISGHRSVSWYQQTPGQGLQFLFEYFSETQRNKGNFPGRFSGRQFSNSRSEMNVSTLELGDSALYLCASSLSSGGGGETQYFGPGTRLLVL.